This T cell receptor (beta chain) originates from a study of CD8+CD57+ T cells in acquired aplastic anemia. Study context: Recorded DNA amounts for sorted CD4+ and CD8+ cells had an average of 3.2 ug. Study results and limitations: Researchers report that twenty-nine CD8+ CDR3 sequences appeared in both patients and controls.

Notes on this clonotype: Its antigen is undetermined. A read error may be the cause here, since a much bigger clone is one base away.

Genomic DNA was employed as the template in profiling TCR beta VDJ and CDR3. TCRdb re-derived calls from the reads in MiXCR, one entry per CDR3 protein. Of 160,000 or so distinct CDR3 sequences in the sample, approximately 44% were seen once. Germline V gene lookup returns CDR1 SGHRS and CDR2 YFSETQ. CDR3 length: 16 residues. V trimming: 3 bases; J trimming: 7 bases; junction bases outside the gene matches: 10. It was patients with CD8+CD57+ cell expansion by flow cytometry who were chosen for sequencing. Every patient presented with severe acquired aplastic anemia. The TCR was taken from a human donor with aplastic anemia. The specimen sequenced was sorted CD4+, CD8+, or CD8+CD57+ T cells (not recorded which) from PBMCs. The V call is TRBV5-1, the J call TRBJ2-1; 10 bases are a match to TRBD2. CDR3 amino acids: CASSSHLAGVGNEQFF. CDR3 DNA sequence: TGCGCCAGCAGCTCCCATCTAGCGGGAGTGGGTAATGAGCAGTTCTTC.